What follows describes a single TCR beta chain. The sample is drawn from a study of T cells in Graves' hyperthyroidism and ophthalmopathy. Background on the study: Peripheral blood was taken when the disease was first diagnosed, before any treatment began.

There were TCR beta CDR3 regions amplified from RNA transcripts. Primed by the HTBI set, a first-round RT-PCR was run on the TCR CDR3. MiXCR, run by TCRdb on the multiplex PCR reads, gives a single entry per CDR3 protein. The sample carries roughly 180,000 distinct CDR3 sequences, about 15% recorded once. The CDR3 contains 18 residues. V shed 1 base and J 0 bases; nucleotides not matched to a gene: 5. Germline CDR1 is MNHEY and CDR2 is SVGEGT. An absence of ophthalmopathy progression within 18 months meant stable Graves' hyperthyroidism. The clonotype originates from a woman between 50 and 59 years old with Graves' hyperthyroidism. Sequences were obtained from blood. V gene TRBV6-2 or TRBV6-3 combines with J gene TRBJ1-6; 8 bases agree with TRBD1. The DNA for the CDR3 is TGTGCCAGCAGTTACTGGGGGACAGGCGGCTCCTATAATTCACCCCTCCACTTT. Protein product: CASSYWGTGGSYNSPLHF.